The clone carrying this T cell receptor (beta chain) was counted a few times. This specimen comes from a study of blood T cell repertoires in COVID-19. Study-wide context: The study drew acute and convalescent COVID-19 samples from the United States, Italy and Spain. In each case, the material was cDNA or gDNA derived from T cells, B-cell-depleted T cells, or PBMCs.

The V gene end was trimmed by 6 bases and the J gene end by 2 bases; junction bases not matched to a gene: 6. Per germline, CDR1 MNHEY and CDR2 SMNVEV (reference sequence). The CDR3 has 14 amino acids. Per the study methods: For nucleated cells, counts were estimated from reference gene primer amplification. Only in-frame clones appear in the TCRdb table, and some are missing; sequencing was by immunoSEQ multiplex PCR. The V and J calls and the clone size are those of that table, but D and trimming were determined from the DNA. The sample contains over 90,000 clones, about 72% of which appear only once.

The chain employs TRBV27 and TRBJ2-7; 8 nucleotides align to TRBD2. This receptor was taken from a man in his sixties with active or convalescent COVID-19. Specimen: peripheral blood. This chain's CDR3 is CASRSAGEAYEQYF. Written as DNA, the CDR3 is TGTGCCAGCAGATCAGCGGGAGAGGCCTACGAGCAGTACTTC.